One sample yielded the 11 T cell receptor beta chains listed below, sequenced in a study of T-cell memory formation after mild COVID-19. One entry per CDR3 protein, called by TCRdb with MiXCR from the 5' RACE reads. Seen here are about 350,000 distinct CDR3 sequences, roughly an eighth observed once, and the top ten hold 22%. What was sequenced was PBMCs or a T cell subset sorted from them (not recorded which). These receptors all come from a man in his late teens or twenties who had mild COVID-19 (a few samples of this study predate the infection). Cell type and time point are not known.

This chain uses TRBV10-3 with TRBJ2-2; D tentatively reads TRBD1 or TRBD2 (6 bases each). The length of the CDR3 is 12 residues. Trimming took 6 bases from V and 10 from J, leaving 12 bases between them. The germline V gene encodes CDR1 ENHRY and CDR2 SYGVKD. The CDR3 spells CAIRPGGAELFF. CDR3 nucleotide sequence: TGTGCCATCAGACCCGGGGGCGCGGAGCTGTTTTTT.

This clonotype appeared many times. V usage is TRBV6-5 and J usage is TRBJ2-3; 8 positions match TRBD1. The CDR3 loop spans 14 amino acids. V lost 4 bases and J lost 4; bases outside the gene matches: 4. The V gene's germline CDR1 is MNHEY and CDR2 SVGAGI. In nucleotides, the CDR3 is TGTGCCAGCAGTTCCGGACAGGGTCCAGATACGCAGTATTTT. Translating gives CASSSGQGPDTQYF.

V gene TRBV6-2 or TRBV6-3 combines with J gene TRBJ2-5; TRBD2 matches at 15 bases. The CDR3 runs to 18 residues. Trimming removed 2 bases from V and 4 bases from J; junction bases left unmatched: 8. Germline V gene data show CDR1 as MNHEY and CDR2 as SVGEGT. CDR3 coding DNA: TGTGCCAGCAGTTACGGTGGGACTAGCGGGGGGTCAGGAGAGACCCAGTACTTC. Protein product: CASSYGGTSGGSGETQYF.

This clonotype appeared a few times. The chain recombines TRBV20-1 with TRBJ1-5; a weak D match, TRBD1 (5 bases). The germline CDR1 and CDR2 sequences are DFQATT and SNEGSKA (reference sequence). The germline V and J ends were trimmed by 7 bases and 7 bases, with 8 bases remaining between them. This CDR3 contains 10 residues. In nucleotides, the CDR3 is TGCAGTGTGGGGGAACAGCCCCAGCATTTT. Its translation is CSVGEQPQHF.

This sequence joins TRBV20-1 and TRBJ2-1; 8 bases line up with TRBD2. Trimming cost V 3 bases and J 6 bases; bases outside gene matches: 4. Germline values: CDR1 DFQATT, CDR2 SNEGSKA (reference sequence). The CDR3 is 13 residues long. CDR3 sequence (DNA): TGCAGTGCTAGGACTAGCGTAGCCAATGAGCAGTTCTTC. Amino acid sequence: CSARTSVANEQFF.

This clonotype has at least ten counts. The genes are TRBV12-3 or TRBV12-4 and TRBJ2-3, with 12 nucleotides matching TRBD2. Losses at the gene ends were 4 bases for V and 1 base for J; bases not matched to a gene: 0. The CDR3 has 15 residues. The CDR3 protein is CASSWTSGGTDTQYF. CDR3 sequence (DNA): TGTGCCAGCAGTTGGACTAGCGGGGGCACAGATACGCAGTATTTT.

This clonotype was seen ten or more times. The chain uses TRBV15 and TRBJ2-1, with unresolved D. Germline CDR1 is LNHNV and CDR2 is YYDKDF (reference sequence). Trimming stripped 0 bases from V and 10 bases from J, with 10 bases between. This CDR3 region has 13 residues. The CDR3 loop reads CATSRDPNREQFF. The CDR3 region has the DNA TGTGCCACCAGCAGAGATCCGAATCGGGAGCAGTTCTTC.

This clonotype was found a few times. In DNA, the CDR3 is TGTGCCAGCAGCCCCGGGACAGGGCTCACTGAAGCTTTCTTT. This gives the protein CASSPGTGLTEAFF. The chain carries TRBV7-9 and TRBJ1-1; TRBD1 matches 9 bases. The germline gives CDR1 SEHNR, CDR2 FQNEAQ (reference sequence). CDR3 size: 14 residues. V lost 5 bases to trimming and J lost 4 bases; unmatched junction nucleotides: 5. The full variable domain, completed using reference TRBV7-9 and TRBJ1-1, is DTGVSQNPRHKITKRGQNVTFRCDPISEHNRLYWYRQTLGQGPEFLTYFQNEAQLEKSRLLSDRFSAERPKGSFSTLEIQRTEQGDSAMYLCASSPGTGLTEAFFGQGTRLTVV.

Only a few counts were recorded for this clonotype. The chain carries TRBV24-1 and TRBJ2-1, with a weak D call TRBD2 (7 bases). The germline V and J ends were trimmed by 3 bases and 3 bases, with 14 bases remaining between them. The CDR3 is 16 amino acids. Looked up from germline, CDR1 is KGHDR and CDR2 is SFDVKD. The CDR3 reads CATSDIGGADYNEQFF. The CDR3 bases are TGTGCCACCAGTGATATTGGGGGGGCAGACTACAATGAGCAGTTCTTC.

The chain joins TRBV5-1 to TRBJ2-3, with D possibly matching TRBD1 (6 bases). Germline lookup yields CDR1 SGHRS and CDR2 YFSETQ. Trimming removed 6 bases from V and 5 bases from J, with 16 bases in between. CDR3 size: 14 residues. The DNA for the CDR3 is TGCGCCAGCACCGACAGGTTAGATGTAGATACGCAGTATTTT. Its protein product is CASTDRLDVDTQYF.

This clonotype was observed a handful of times. The CDR3 is CASRRTLGETQYF. The CDR3 nucleotides read TGTGCCAGTAGACGGACACTCGGGGAGACCCAGTACTTC. V usage is TRBV19 and J usage is TRBJ2-5, with D perhaps matching TRBD1 (5 bases). The germline V and J ends were trimmed by 6 bases and 5 bases, with 13 bases remaining between them. Germline loops: CDR1 LNHDA, CDR2 SQIVND (reference sequence). This CDR3 has 13 amino acids. Together with reference TRBV19 and TRBJ2-5, the CDR3 gives the full variable domain: DGGITQSPKYLFRKEGQNVTLSCEQNLNHDAMYWYRQDPGQGLRLIYYSQIVNDFQKGDIAEGYSVSREKKESFPLTVTSAQKNPTAFYLCASRRTLGETQYFGPGTRLLVL.